The sequence of this T cell receptor (beta chain) was determined in a study of shared clonotypes between healthy human individuals (dated by TCRdb to 2018 to 2020). Turning to the overall study: Two women and a few men aged 18 to 49 years were included in the cohort. Per donor, three plates each were used for CD4 naive and CD4 memory, two for CD8 naive, and one for CD8 memory. To estimate repertoire size and how much clonotypes are shared between individuals, the study performed deep sequencing of blood TCR repertoires from roughly five healthy adults. Libraries were prepared and TCR repertoires were sequenced by different laboratories using diverse techniques, in order to increase sequencing depth and limit assay-specific biases. Leukapheresis yielded between about 0.85 and 10 billion PBMCs per donor.

CD8 naive samples consisted of CD45RO-negative cells that were positively selected for CCR7, yielding a CD45RA+CCR7+ population without TemRA cells. The donors were healthy, HIV-negative adults with no recently reported acute infections or vaccinations. Every donor was a Caucasian adult living in Nashville, Tennessee, USA. Blood was obtained by leukapheresis, after which PBMCs were separated by Ficoll-Histopaque density gradient centrifugation and cryopreserved in liquid nitrogen vapor phase. Analytical flow cytometry was used to check the purity and quantity of every magnetically sorted T cell population. Genomic DNA was isolated from each sorted fraction and quantified by UV absorbance on a Nanodrop 2000c. Using the deep immunoSEQ assay, TCR CDR3 regions were amplified from genomic DNA by multiplex PCR. For each cell subset, the extracted genomic DNA was distributed evenly across all wells of several immunoSEQ 96-well plates, and each plate served as one replicate. For sorted subsets, approximately 0.2 ug of genomic DNA, equivalent to some 30,000 T cell genomes, went into each replicate PCR. Purified libraries were quantified with a Qubit 3.0 fluorometer, sized on a Bioanalyzer 2100, and re-quantified with the KAPA Library Quantification kit. A separate single-read 150-cycle Illumina NextSeq 550 flow cell was used to sequence each immunoSEQ 96-well plate. The paper's data handling went like this. Because the immunoSEQ output held only junctional sequences and lacked quality scores, the filtering could not match the filtering applied to full-length reads. To assign V/J genes and CDR3, sequences were annotated against IMGT germline references using PyIR, a Python wrapper for IgBLAST v1.9. Reads were filtered out if the reads had weak V/J assignments (E-value above 1e-6), no CDR3, stop codons, out-of-frame junctions, or ambiguous translated residues. V3J clonotypes were defined as sequences sharing the same inferred V gene, J gene, and CDR3 amino acid sequence. Percentage overlap between repertoires was calculated by dividing the number of shared unique clonotypes by the size of the smaller repertoire. Three approaches were used to assess repertoire richness: RTK rarefaction, the Chao1 estimator, and Recon v2.1 estimates of unobserved clonotypes. Generation probabilities were computed with OLGA for all TCRbeta clonotypes obtained by the gDNA method from a handful of donors. The source is immuneACCESS, and TCRdb retained only in-frame sequences with V and J called. Part of the clones is not carried over; for the studies checked, unresolved V genes explain less than half of this, and the remainder is unexplained. The V and J calls and clone size were taken over from that table, and D and trimming were inferred from the DNA. The sample table contains hundreds of thousands of clones; only one count was recorded for around 96% of them. The biggest ten clones account for 0.11% of the sample.

In the case of this clone: Its antigen is unknown. No base quality values were provided; no much bigger clone lies one nucleotide off.

Study-wide conclusions, independent of this receptor: Compared with non-shared clonotypes, the clonotypes found in all four sorted-subset donors had higher generation probabilities. Based on pairwise subsampling, the degree of clonotype sharing among donors was expected to be affected by sequencing depth. Naive subsets generally had larger estimated clonotype richness than memory subsets. Because the study included a small number of donors, the genetic and exposure-history diversity represented was limited. When a few donors were compared, the shared fraction of clonotypes was about 5.2% for naive CD4, around 3.5% for naive CD8, 2.3% for memory CD4, and approximately 0.4% for memory CD8. Even with the large sequencing depth, rarefaction of the sorted-subset datasets indicated that sequencing was incomplete. Sampling was restricted to blood, and TCR repertoires in tissues likely differ from the TCR repertoires found in blood.

The V end loses 10 bases and the J end loses 5 bases, and a stretch of 16 bases separates them. The germline V gene encodes CDR1 SEHNR and CDR2 FQNEAQ (reference sequence). The cysteine opens and the phenylalanine closes a CDR3 of 13 amino acids. The DNA shown is the 39-base CDR3, in frame from base 1. The rearrangement joined TRBV7-9 to TRBJ2-3, with the D gene not clear enough to name. This clonotype originated in a woman aged 25-40 years in good health. The sequencing sample was made of naive CD8+ T cells sorted from blood. Per the publication, the cell subset or site label means: CD45RA+CCR7+. The CDR3 region has the sequence CATPLQDGDTQYF. The DNA is TGTGCCACCCCGCTCCAGGACGGAGATACGCAGTATTTT.